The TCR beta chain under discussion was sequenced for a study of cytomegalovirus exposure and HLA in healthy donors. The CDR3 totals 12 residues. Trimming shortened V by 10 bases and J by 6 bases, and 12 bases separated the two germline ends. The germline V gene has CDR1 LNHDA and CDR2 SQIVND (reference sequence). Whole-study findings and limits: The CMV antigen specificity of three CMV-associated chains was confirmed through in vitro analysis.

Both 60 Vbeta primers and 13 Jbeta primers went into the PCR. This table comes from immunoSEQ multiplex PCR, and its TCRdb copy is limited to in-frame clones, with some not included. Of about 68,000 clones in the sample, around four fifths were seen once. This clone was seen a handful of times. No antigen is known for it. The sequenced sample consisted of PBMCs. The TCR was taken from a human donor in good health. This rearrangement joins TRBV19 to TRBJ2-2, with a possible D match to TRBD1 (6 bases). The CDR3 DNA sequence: TGTGCCACCTCACAGGGATCCGGGGAGCTGTTTTTT. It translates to CATSQGSGELFF.